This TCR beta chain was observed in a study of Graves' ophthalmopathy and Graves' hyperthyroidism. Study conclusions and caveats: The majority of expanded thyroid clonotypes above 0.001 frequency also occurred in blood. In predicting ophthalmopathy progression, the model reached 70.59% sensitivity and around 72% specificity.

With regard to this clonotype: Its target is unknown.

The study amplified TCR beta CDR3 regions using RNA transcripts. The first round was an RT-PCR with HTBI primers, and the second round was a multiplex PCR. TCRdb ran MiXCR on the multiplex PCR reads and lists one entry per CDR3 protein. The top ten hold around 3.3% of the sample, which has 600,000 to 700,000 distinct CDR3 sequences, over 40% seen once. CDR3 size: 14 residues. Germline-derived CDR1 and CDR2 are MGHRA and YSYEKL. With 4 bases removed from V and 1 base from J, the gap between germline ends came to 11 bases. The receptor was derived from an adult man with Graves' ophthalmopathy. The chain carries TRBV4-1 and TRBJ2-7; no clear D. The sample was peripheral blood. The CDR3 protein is CASSLARASYEQYF. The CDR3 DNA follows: TGCGCCAGCAGCCTCGCCCGGGCTTCCTACGAGCAGTACTTC.